The TCR beta chain described here comes from a study of regulatory T cells in long-lasting Graves disease. Across the study: Freshly diagnosed Graves' patients had used antithyroid drugs for under 3 months.

Time point given: newly diagnosed GD, antithyroid drugs for less than 3 months. Isolated PBMC RNA provided the starting material for the TCR library. This clonotype was observed a single time. Library construction for TCR beta used iRepertoire HTBI primers and Arm-PCR of CDR3 regions. TCRdb re-called the multiplex PCR reads through MiXCR, storing one row per CDR3 protein. The table shows 380,000 or so distinct CDR3 sequences, with around 15% occurring only once. The CDR3 is 16 amino acids. J gave up 4 bases and V 8 bases, and 12 bases lay outside the gene matches. Germline values: CDR1 SGHAT, CDR2 FQNNGV. These sequences were also reported in another study, on T cells in Graves' hyperthyroidism and ophthalmopathy.

The sequence was collected from a woman aged 18-29 years with Graves disease. Sample: peripheral blood mononuclear cells (PBMCs), taken at new diagnosis, from a patient treated with antithyroid drugs. V usage is TRBV11-2 and J usage is TRBJ2-1, with 9 bases matching TRBD2. CDR3 coding DNA: TGTGCCAGCGGCGTAGAGCTAGCGGGGTTTTACAATGAGCAGTTCTTC. Translating it yields CASGVELAGFYNEQFF.